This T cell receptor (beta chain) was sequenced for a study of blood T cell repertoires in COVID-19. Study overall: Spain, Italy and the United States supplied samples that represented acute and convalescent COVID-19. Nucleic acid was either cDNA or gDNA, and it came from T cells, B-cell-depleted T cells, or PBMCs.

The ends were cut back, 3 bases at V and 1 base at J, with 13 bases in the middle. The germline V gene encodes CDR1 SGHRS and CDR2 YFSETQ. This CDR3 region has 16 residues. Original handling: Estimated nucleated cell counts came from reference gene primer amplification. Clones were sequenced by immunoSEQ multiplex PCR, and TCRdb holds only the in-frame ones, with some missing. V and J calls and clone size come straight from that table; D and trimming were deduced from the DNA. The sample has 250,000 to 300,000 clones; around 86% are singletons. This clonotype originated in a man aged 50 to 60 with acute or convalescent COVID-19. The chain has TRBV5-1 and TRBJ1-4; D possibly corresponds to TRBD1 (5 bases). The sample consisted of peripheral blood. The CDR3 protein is CASSSGRGGTNEKLFF. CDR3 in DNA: TGCGCCAGCAGCTCTGGCCGGGGGGGAACTAATGAAAAACTGTTTTTT. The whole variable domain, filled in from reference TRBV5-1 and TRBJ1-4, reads KAGVTQTPRYLIKTRGQQVTLSCSPISGHRSVSWYQQTPGQGLQFLFEYFSETQRNKGNFPGRFSGRQFSNSRSEMNVSTLELGDSALYLCASSSGRGGTNEKLFFGSGTQLSVL.